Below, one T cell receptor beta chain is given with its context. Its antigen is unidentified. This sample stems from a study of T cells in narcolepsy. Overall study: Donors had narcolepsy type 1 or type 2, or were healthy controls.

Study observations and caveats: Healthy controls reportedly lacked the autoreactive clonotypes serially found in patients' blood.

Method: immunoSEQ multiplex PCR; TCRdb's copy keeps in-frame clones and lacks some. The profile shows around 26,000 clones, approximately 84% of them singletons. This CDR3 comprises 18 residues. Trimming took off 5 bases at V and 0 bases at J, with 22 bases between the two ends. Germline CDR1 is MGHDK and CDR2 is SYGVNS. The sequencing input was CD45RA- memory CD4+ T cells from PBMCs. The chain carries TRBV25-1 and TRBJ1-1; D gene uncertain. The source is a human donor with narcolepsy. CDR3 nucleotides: TGTGCCAGCAGTCACTCCCGCGGACTCACGCTCATGAACACTGAAGCTTTCTTT. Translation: CASSHSRGLTLMNTEAFF.